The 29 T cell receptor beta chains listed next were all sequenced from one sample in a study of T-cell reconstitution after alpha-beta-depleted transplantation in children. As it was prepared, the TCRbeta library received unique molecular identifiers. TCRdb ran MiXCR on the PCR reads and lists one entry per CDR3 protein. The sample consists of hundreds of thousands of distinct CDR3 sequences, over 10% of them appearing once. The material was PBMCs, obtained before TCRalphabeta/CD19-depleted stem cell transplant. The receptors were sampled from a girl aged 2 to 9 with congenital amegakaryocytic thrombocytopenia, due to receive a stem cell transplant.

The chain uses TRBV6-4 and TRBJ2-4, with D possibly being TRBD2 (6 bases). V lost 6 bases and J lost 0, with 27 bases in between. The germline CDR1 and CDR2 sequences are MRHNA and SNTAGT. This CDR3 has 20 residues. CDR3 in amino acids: CASRDDRDSEINLAKNIQYF. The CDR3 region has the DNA TGTGCCAGCAGAGACGACCGGGACTCCGAAATAAACCTAGCCAAAAACATTCAGTACTTC.

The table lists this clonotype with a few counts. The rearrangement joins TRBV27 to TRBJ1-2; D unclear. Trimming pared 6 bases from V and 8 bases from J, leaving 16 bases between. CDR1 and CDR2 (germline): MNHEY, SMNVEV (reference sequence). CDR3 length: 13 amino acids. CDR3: CASRPRVYGGYTF. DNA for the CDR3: TGTGCCAGCAGACCTAGGGTCTACGGCGGCTACACCTTC.

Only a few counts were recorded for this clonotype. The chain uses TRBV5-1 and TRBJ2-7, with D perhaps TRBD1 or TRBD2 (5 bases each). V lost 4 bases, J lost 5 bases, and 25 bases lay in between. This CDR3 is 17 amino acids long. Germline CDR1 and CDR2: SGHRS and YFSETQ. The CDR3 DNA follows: TGCGCCAGCAGCCTTGAAGCCACGGGACGGTTTATGGACGAGCAGTACTTC. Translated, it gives CASSLEATGRFMDEQYF.

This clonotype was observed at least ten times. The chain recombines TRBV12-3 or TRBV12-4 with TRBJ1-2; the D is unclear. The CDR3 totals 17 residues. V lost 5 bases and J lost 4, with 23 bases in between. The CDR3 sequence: CASSPLTGSASGYGYTF. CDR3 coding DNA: TGTGCCAGCAGTCCCTTAACGGGTTCGGCTTCTGGCTATGGCTACACCTTC.

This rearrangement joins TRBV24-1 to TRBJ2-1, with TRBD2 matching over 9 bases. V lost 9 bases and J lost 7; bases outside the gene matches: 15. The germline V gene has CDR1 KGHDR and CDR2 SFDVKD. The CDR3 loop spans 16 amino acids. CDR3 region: CATQEGGGRAKNEQFF. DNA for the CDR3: TGTGCCACCCAAGAGGGGGGCGGGAGGGCCAAGAATGAGCAGTTCTTC.

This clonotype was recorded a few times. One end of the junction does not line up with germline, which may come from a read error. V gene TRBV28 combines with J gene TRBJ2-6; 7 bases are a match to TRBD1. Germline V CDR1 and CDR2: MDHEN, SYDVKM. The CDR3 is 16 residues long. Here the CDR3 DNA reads TGTGCCGGCAGCTCGGGACAGATCTCTGGGGCCAACGTCCTGACTTTC. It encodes CAGSSGQISGANVLTF.

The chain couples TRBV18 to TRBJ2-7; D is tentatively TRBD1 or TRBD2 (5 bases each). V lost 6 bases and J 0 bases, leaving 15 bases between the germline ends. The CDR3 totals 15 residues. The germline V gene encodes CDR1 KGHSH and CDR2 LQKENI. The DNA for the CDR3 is TGTGCCAGCTCTCCTCAAGGGACGAGCTCCTACGAGCAGTACTTC. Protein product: CASSPQGTSSYEQYF. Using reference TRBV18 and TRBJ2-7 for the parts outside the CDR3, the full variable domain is NAGVMQNPRHLVRRRGQEARLRCSPMKGHSHVYWYRQLPEEGLKFMVYLQKENIIDESGMPKERFSAEFPKEGPSILRIQQVVRGDSAAYFCASSPQGTSSYEQYFGPGTRLTVT.

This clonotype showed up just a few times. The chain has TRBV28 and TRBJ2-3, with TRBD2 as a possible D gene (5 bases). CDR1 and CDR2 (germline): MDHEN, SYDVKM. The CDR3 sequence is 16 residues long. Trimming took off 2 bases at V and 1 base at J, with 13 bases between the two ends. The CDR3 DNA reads TGTGCCAGCAGTTTAACTAGAATGGCGGGCACAGATACGCAGTATTTT. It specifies CASSLTRMAGTDTQYF.

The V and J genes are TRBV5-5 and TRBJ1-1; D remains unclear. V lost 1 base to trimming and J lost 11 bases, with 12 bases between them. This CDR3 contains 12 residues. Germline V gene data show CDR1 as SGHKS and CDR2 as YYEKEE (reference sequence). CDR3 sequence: CASSLWLEEAFF. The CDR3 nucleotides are TGTGCCAGCAGCTTGTGGCTTGAGGAGGCTTTCTTT.

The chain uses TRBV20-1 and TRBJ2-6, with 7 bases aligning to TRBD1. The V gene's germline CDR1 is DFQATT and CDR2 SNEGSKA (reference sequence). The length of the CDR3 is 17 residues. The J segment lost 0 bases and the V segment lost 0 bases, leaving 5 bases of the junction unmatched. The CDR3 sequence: CSARDRGQGSGANVLTF. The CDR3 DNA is TGCAGTGCTAGAGATAGGGGGCAGGGCTCTGGGGCCAACGTCCTGACTTTC.

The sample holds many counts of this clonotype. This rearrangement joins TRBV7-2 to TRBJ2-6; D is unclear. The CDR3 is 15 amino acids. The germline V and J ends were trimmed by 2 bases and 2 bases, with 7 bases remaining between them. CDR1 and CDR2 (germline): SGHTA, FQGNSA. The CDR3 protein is CASSLSGTGANVLTF. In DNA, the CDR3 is TGTGCCAGCAGCTTATCGGGTACTGGGGCCAACGTCCTGACTTTC.

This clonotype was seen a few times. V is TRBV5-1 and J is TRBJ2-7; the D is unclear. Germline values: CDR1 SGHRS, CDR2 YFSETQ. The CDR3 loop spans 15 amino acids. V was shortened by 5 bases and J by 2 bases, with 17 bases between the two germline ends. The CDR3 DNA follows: TGCGCCAGCAGGCTCTTATTGGGCCAGCCCTACGAGCAGTACTTC. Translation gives CASRLLLGQPYEQYF.

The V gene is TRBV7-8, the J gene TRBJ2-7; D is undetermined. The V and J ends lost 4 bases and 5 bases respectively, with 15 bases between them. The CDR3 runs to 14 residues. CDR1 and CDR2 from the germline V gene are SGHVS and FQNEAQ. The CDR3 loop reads CASSSIVGLDEQYF. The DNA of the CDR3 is TGTGCCAGCAGCTCGATAGTCGGCCTCGACGAGCAGTACTTC.

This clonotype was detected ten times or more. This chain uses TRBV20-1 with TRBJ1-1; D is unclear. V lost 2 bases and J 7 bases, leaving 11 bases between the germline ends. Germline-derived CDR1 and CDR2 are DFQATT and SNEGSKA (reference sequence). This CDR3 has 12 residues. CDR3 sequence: CSARIQVNEAFF. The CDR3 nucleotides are TGCAGTGCTAGAATTCAGGTCAATGAAGCTTTCTTT.

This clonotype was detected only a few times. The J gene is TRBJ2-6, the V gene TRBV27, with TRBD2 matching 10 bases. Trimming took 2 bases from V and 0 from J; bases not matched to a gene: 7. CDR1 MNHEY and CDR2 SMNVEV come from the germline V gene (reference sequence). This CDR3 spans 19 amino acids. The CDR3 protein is CASSLGGSGRHSGANVLTF. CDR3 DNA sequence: TGTGCCAGCAGTTTAGGTGGTAGCGGGAGGCACTCTGGGGCCAACGTCCTGACTTTC.

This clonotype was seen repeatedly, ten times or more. CDR3 protein: CSARTGGVGYNEQFF. CDR3 bases: TGCAGTGCCAGGACCGGCGGAGTGGGCTACAATGAGCAGTTCTTC. The chain carries TRBV20-1 and TRBJ2-1; no firm D call. The CDR3 totals 15 residues. Deletions cut 6 bases from V and 3 bases from J, with 18 bases between. Per the germline V gene, CDR1 is DFQATT and CDR2 is SNEGSKA (reference sequence).

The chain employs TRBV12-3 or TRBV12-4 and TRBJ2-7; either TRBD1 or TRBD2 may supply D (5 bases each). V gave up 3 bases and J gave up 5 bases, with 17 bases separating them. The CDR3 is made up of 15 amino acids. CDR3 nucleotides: TGTGCCAGCAGTTTTAGTGGGACCGAAGGTCACGAGCAGTACTTC. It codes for CASSFSGTEGHEQYF.

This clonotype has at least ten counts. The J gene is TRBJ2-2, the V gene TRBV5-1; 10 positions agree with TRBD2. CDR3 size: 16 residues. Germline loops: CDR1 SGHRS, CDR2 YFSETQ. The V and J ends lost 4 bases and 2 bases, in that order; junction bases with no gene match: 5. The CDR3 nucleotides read TGCGCCAGCAGCCAACGACTAGCGGGCAACACCGGGGAGCTGTTTTTT. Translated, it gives CASSQRLAGNTGELFF.

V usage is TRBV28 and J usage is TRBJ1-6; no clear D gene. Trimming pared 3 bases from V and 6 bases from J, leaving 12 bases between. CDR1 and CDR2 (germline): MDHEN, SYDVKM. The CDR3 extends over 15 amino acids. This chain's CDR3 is CASSFFAAFNSPLHF. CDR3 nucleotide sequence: TGTGCCAGCAGTTTCTTCGCAGCGTTTAATTCACCCCTCCACTTT.

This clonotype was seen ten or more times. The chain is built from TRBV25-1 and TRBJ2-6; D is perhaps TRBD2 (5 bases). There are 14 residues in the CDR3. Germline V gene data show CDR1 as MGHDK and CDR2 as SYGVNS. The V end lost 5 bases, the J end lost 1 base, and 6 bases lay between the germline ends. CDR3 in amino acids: CASSRGSGANVLTF. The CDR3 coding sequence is TGTGCCAGCAGTAGAGGGTCTGGGGCCAACGTCCTGACTTTC.

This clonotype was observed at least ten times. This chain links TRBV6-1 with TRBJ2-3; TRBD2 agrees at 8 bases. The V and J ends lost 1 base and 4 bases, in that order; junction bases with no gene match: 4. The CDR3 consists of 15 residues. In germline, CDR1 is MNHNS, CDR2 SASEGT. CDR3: CASSEGLAGPDTQYF. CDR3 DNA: TGTGCCAGCAGTGAAGGATTAGCGGGACCAGATACGCAGTATTTT.

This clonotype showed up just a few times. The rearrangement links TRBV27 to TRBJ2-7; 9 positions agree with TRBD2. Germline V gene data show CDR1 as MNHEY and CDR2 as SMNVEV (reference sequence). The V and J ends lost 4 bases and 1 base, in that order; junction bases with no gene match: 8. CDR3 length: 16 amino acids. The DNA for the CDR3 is TGTGCCAGCAGTTCCCACGGACTAGCGAGTTCCTACGAGCAGTACTTC. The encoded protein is CASSSHGLASSYEQYF.

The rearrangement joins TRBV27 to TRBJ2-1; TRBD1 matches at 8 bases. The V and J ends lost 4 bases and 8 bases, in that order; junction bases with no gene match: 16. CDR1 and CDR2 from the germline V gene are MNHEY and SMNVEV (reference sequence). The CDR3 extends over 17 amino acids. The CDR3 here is CASSSLPGGRISDEQFF. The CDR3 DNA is TGTGCCAGCAGTTCCCTCCCAGGGGGCCGGATTAGCGATGAGCAGTTCTTC.

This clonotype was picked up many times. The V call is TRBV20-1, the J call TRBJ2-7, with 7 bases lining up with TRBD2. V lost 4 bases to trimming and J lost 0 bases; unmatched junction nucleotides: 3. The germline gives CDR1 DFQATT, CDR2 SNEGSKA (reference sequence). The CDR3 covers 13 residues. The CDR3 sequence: CSANSGHSYEQYF. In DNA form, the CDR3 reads TGCAGTGCTAATAGCGGGCACTCCTACGAGCAGTACTTC.

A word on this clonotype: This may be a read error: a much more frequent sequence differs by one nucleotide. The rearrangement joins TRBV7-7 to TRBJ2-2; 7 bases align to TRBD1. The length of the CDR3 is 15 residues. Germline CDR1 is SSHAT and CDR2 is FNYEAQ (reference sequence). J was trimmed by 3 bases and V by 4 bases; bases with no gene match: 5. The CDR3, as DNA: TGTGCCAGCAGCTCCAACAGGGGCGACACCGGGGAGCTGTTTTTT. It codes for CASSSNRGDTGELFF.

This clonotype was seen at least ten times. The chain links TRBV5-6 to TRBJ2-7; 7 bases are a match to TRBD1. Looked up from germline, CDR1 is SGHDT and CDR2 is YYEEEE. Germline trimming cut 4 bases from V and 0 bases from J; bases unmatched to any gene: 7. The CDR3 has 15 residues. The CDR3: CASSKDRLSSYEQYF. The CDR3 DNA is TGTGCCAGCAGCAAGGACAGGTTGAGCTCCTACGAGCAGTACTTC.

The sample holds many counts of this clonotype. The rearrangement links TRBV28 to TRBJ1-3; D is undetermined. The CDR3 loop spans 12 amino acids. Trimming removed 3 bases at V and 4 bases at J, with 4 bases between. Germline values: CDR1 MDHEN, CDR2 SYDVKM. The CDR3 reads CASSLPGNTIYF. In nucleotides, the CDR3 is TGTGCCAGCAGTTTGCCCGGAAACACCATATATTTT.

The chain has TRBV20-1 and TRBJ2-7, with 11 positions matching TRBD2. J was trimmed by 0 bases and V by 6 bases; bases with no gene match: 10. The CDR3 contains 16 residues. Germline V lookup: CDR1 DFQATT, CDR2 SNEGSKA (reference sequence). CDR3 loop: CSAGLAGGLPSYEQYF. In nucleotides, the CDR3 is TGCAGTGCCGGGCTAGCGGGAGGCCTTCCCTCCTACGAGCAGTACTTC.

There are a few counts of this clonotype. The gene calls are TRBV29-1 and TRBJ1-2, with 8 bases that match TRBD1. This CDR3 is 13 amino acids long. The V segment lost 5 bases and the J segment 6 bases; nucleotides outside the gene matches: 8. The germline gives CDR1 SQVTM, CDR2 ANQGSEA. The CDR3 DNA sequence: TGCAGCGTTAGATTAGCAGGGGGCGATGGCTACACCTTC. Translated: CSVRLAGGDGYTF.